This TCR beta chain was identified in a study of shared clonotypes between healthy human individuals. General study findings and limits: Clonotypes that were shared across a handful of donors made up around 5% of naive CD4 clonotypes. The study's rarefaction showed incomplete sorted-subset sequencing despite large depth.

Trimming left V 3 bases short and J 7 bases short, with 16 bases between. CDR3 size: 15 residues. In germline, CDR1 is MDHEN, CDR2 SYDVKM. Comment on this clone: Its antigen is undetermined.

Deep level was the assay's run setting. Sorted-subset replicate PCR reactions were performed with approximately 0.2 ug DNA, corresponding to roughly 30,000 T cell genomes. Only in-frame clones appear in the TCRdb table, and some are missing; sequencing was by immunoSEQ multiplex PCR. The sample yields 1.5 million to 2.5 million clones, approximately 94% seen once. CD8 cells classed as naive were CD45RO-negative and positively selected for CCR7, excluding terminally differentiated effector memory CD45RA+ cells. This clonotype was obtained from a man between 18 and 29 years old in good health. Sequencing was done on a sample of naive CD8+ T cells sorted from blood. This rearrangement joins TRBV28 to TRBJ1-5; D remains unclear. CDR3 coding DNA: TGTGCCAGCAGTTTGTGGACCGGGGTAGACCAGCCCCAGCATTTT. This translates into CASSLWTGVDQPQHF.